The clone carrying this TCR beta chain was recorded many times. The data stem from a study of naive and memory T cell subsets. Both TRBC1 and TRBC2 were covered by a beta constant-region primer of two equimolar oligonucleotides. TCRdb fed the UMI-ligation and nested PCR reads into MiXCR, producing one record per CDR3 protein. The table lists approximately 85,000 distinct CDR3 sequences, roughly 7% of them singletons. Germline CDR1 and CDR2: MNHEY and SVGEGT. This CDR3 is 11 amino acids long. V shed 8 bases and J shed 7 bases, with 12 bases lying between them. The chain combines TRBV6-2 or TRBV6-3 with TRBJ2-7; D gene ambiguous. The source of this sequence is a human donor in good health. Material for sequencing was central memory CD4+ T cells from blood. The CDR3 bases are TGTGCCAGCGGACCCTTCTGGGAGCAGTACTTC. Protein sequence: CASGPFWEQYF.